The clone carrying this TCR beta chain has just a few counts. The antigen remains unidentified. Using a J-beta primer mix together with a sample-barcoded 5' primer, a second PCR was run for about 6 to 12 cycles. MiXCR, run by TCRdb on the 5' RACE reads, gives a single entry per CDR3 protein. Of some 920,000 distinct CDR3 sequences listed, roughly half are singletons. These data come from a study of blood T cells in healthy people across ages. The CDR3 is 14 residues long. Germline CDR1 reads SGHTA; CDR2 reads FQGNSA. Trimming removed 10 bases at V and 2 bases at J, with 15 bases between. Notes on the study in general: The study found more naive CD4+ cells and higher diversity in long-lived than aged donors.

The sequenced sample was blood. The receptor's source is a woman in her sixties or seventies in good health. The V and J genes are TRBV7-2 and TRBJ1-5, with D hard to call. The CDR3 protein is CATSQGRGNQPQHF. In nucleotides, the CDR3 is TGTGCCACCTCCCAAGGACGGGGCAATCAGCCCCAGCATTTT.